Following are 17 T cell receptor beta chains from one sample sequenced in a study of regulatory T cells in long-lasting Graves disease. Time point defined: newly diagnosed GD, antithyroid drugs for less than 3 months. Extracted PBMC RNA gave rise to the TCR library. Assembly of TCR beta libraries relied on iRepertoire HTBI primers together with Arm-PCR of CDR3 regions. TCRdb recomputed calls from the multiplex PCR reads with MiXCR, one row per CDR3 protein. Seen here are 500,000 or so distinct CDR3 sequences, more than 15% observed once, and the top ten hold 20% to 25%. The same sample was also used in a study of T cells in Graves' hyperthyroidism and ophthalmopathy.

The source material was peripheral blood mononuclear cells (PBMCs), sampled at new diagnosis, from a patient treated with antithyroid drugs. These receptors all come from a woman aged 35-65 years with Graves disease.

The chain combines TRBV19 with TRBJ1-2, with unresolved D. Germline V gene data show CDR1 as LNHDA and CDR2 as SQIVND (reference sequence). Trimming took 7 bases from V and 6 from J, leaving 15 bases between them. The length of the CDR3 is 13 residues. The CDR3 region has the DNA TGTGCCAGTACCCTGCGAGGGATTGATGGCTACACCTTC. This translates into CASTLRGIDGYTF.

This clonotype appeared once. The chain joins TRBV5-4 to TRBJ2-3, with 13 bases that match TRBD2. Trimming took 2 bases from V and 3 from J; bases not matched to a gene: 9. The CDR3 is 18 amino acids. The germline V gene has CDR1 SGHNT and CDR2 YYREEE (reference sequence). The CDR3, as DNA: TGTGCCAGCAGCTTCGACCAACTAGCGGGGGGGCCGACAGATACGCAGTATTTT. It is translated as CASSFDQLAGGPTDTQYF.

The table lists this clonotype with many counts. The chain recombines TRBV6-2 or TRBV6-3 with TRBJ2-7; 8 bases map to TRBD2. The CDR3 length is 15 residues. In germline, CDR1 is MNHEY, CDR2 SVGEGT. V lost 5 bases to trimming and J lost 0 bases; unmatched junction nucleotides: 6. The CDR3 coding sequence is TGTGCCAGCAGTAACGGCGGGGGGTTCTCCTACGAGCAGTACTTC. This gives the protein CASSNGGGFSYEQYF.

This clonotype was seen repeatedly, ten times or more. The CDR3 DNA reads as TGTGCCAGTAGGCAGGGACAGGGATTGAACACTGAAGCTTTCTTT. As protein: CASRQGQGLNTEAFF. The chain employs TRBV19 and TRBJ1-1; TRBD1 matches at 9 bases. Per the germline V gene, CDR1 is LNHDA and CDR2 is SQIVND (reference sequence). J lost 0 bases, V lost 6 bases, and 5 bases had no gene match. This CDR3 spans 15 amino acids.

This clonotype has a count of ten or more. The chain combines TRBV30 with TRBJ2-5; D ambiguous. Trimming removed 0 bases at V and 5 bases at J, with 7 bases between. CDR3 length: 12 amino acids. Germline V gene data show CDR1 as GTSNPN and CDR2 as SVGIG (reference sequence). As DNA, the CDR3 is TGTGCCTGGAGTGTACTCAGGGAGACCCAGTACTTC. Its translation: CAWSVLRETQYF.

The chain joins TRBV30 to TRBJ2-5; D possibly corresponds to TRBD1 (7 bases). The CDR3 is made up of 15 amino acids. Germline CDR1 and CDR2: GTSNPN and SVGIG (reference sequence). The V gene lost 0 bases and the J gene lost 4 bases, with 15 bases spanning the gap. CDR3: CAWSVLTGTRETQYF. Written as DNA, the CDR3 is TGTGCCTGGAGTGTACTGACAGGGACTCGAGAGACCCAGTACTTC.

The rearrangement joins TRBV7-2 to TRBJ2-2, with a possible D match to TRBD2 (5 bases). The CDR3 loop spans 14 amino acids. Germline V lookup: CDR1 SGHTA, CDR2 FQGNSA. V lost 4 bases and J lost 1, with 7 bases in between. DNA for the CDR3: TGTGCCAGCAGCTGGGCGGGGAACACCGGGGAGCTGTTTTTT. Protein sequence: CASSWAGNTGELFF.

This clonotype appeared once. This may be a read error: a much more frequent sequence differs by one nucleotide. The CDR3 does not end in the conserved phenylalanine or tryptophan, so this is likely a read error. J is TRBJ2-1 and V is TRBV6-5; D call uncertain. The germline gives CDR1 MNHEY, CDR2 SVGAGI. The CDR3 is made up of 18 amino acids. The germline V and J ends were trimmed by 1 base and 7 bases, with 23 bases remaining between them. This CDR3 is CASSYYSWKAEWLNEQFS. Here the CDR3 DNA reads TGTGCCAGCAGTTACTACTCCTGGAAGGCGGAGTGGCTGAATGAGCAGTTCTCC.

This clonotype was picked up a small number of times. V gene TRBV28 combines with J gene TRBJ2-3; tentatively, D is TRBD2 (6 bases). This CDR3 has 13 amino acids. V was pared by 3 bases and J by 6 bases, with 10 bases between. In germline, CDR1 is MDHEN, CDR2 SYDVKM. CDR3: CASSLRDSDTQYF. In nucleotides, the CDR3 is TGTGCCAGCAGTTTGAGGGACTCGGATACGCAGTATTTT.

In this sample, this clonotype turned up many times. The chain employs TRBV11-2 and TRBJ2-1; a weak D match, TRBD1 (6 bases). Trimming removed 0 bases from V and 2 bases from J, with 8 bases in between. The CDR3 has 15 amino acids. Germline V gene data show CDR1 as SGHAT and CDR2 as FQNNGV. The CDR3 region has the DNA TGTGCCAGCAGCTTAGAACAGGGACCCTACAATGAGCAGTTCTTC. It encodes CASSLEQGPYNEQFF.

The V call is TRBV12-5, the J call TRBJ2-1; no definite D call. The germline V gene encodes CDR1 LGHNT and CDR2 FRNRAP. With 4 bases removed from V and 4 bases from J, the gap between germline ends came to 5 bases. The CDR3 length is 12 residues. CDR3 in amino acids: CASGSFYNEQFF. CDR3 DNA: TGTGCTAGTGGTTCCTTTTACAATGAGCAGTTCTTC.

The sample holds a few counts of this clonotype. V and J are TRBV7-9 and TRBJ2-3; tentatively, D is TRBD1 (5 bases). The closer fit of TRBJ2-5 to the DNA end suggests the J call may be wrong. CDR3 length: 14 amino acids. Germline CDR1 SEHNR, CDR2 FQNEAQ (reference sequence). CDR3 bases: TGTGCCAGCAGCTCCACAGGCTTTGGAGAGACCCAGTACTTC. Translation: CASSSTGFGETQYF.

The chain joins TRBV4-1 to TRBJ1-1; 11 bases are shared with TRBD1. The CDR3 totals 15 residues. V lost 3 bases and J lost 6; bases outside the gene matches: 6. Per germline, CDR1 MGHRA and CDR2 YSYEKL. CDR3 sequence: CASSHAPGQGAEAFF. The CDR3 DNA reads TGCGCCAGCAGCCATGCCCCGGGACAGGGGGCTGAAGCTTTCTTT.

This clonotype was detected once. V is TRBV7-9 and J is TRBJ2-7; 8 bases agree with TRBD1. J was trimmed by 3 bases and V by 7 bases; bases with no gene match: 11. There are 15 residues in the CDR3. Germline CDR1 and CDR2: SEHNR and FQNEAQ (reference sequence). The CDR3 nucleotides read TGTGCCAGCACTAAAACCCGGGACAGGAACTACGAGCAGTACTTC. This encodes CASTKTRDRNYEQYF.

As regards this clonotype: The conserved phenylalanine or tryptophan is not found at the CDR3 terminus, so this likely reflects a read error. The J gene is TRBJ1-1, the V gene TRBV28, with TRBD1 as a possible D gene (6 bases). The CDR3 consists of 14 residues. Trimming shortened V by 7 bases and J by 2 bases, and 14 bases separated the two germline ends. Germline CDR1 and CDR2: MDHEN and SYDVKM. As DNA, the CDR3 is TGTGCCAGCAAGGACAGCCTATTTAACACTGAAGCTTTCCTT. Protein product: CASKDSLFNTEAFL.

The rearrangement uses TRBV20-1 and TRBJ2-1; 15 positions agree with TRBD2. Germline V gene sequence: CDR1 DFQATT, CDR2 SNEGSKA (reference sequence). J lost 8 bases, V lost 0 bases, and 17 bases had no gene match. The CDR3 has 20 residues. This CDR3 is CSAREGSPGTSGGPGDEQFF. The CDR3 bases are TGCAGTGCTAGAGAAGGTTCCCCCGGGACTAGCGGGGGGCCGGGGGATGAGCAGTTCTTC.

This clonotype turned up a few times. The rearrangement links TRBV20-1 to TRBJ2-7, with 10 positions matching TRBD2. V lost 2 bases and J lost 0; bases outside the gene matches: 4. CDR1 DFQATT and CDR2 SNEGSKA come from the germline V gene (reference sequence). The CDR3 sequence is 15 residues long. The CDR3 here is CSARPGTSASYEQYF. The CDR3 region has the DNA TGCAGTGCTAGACCGGGGACTAGCGCCTCCTACGAGCAGTACTTC.